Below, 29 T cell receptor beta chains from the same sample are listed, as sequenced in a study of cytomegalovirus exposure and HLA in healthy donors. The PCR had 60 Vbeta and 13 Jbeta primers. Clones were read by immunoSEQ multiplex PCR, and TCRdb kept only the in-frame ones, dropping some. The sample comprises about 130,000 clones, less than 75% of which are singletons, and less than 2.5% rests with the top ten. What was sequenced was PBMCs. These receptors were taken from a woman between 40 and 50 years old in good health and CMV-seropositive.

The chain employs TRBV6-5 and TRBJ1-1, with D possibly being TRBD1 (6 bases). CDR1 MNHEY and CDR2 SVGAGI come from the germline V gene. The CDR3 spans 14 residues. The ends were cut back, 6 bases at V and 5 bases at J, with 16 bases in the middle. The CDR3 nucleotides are TGTGCCAGCAGAACAGGGCCCGAGGATACTGAAGCTTTCTTT. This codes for CASRTGPEDTEAFF.

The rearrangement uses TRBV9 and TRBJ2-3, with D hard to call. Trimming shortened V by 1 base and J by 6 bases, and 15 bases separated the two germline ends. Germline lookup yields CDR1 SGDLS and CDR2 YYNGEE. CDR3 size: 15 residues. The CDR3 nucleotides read TGTGCCAGCAGCGTACGGTGGGCTGGGCCGGATACGCAGTATTTT. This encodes CASSVRWAGPDTQYF.

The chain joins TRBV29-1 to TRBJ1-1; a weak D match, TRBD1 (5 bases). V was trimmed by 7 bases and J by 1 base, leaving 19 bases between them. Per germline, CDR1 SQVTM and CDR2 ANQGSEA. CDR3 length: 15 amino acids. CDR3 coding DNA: TGCAGCGCTATCCCCCGTGCGGGGGGGAACACTGAAGCTTTCTTT. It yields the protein CSAIPRAGGNTEAFF.

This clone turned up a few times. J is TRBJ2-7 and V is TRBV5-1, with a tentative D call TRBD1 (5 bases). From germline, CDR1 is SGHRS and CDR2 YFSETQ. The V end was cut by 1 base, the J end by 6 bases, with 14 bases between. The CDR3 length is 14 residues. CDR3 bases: TGCGCCAGCAGCTTGTACCAGGGTTATCTCGAGCAGTACTTC. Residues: CASSLYQGYLEQYF.

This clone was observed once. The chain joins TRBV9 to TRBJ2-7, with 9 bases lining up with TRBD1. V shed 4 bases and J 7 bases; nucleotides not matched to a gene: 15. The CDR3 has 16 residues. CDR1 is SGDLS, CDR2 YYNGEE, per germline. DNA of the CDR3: TGTGCCAGCAGCTCACTAGCCGGGACAGGGAACGATGAGCAGTACTTC. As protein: CASSSLAGTGNDEQYF.

CDR3 nucleotides: TGCGCCAGCAGCAAAGGGGGGGCGCTGGGCTACGAGCAGTACTTC. It translates to CASSKGGALGYEQYF. V is TRBV5-1 and J is TRBJ2-7; D is possibly TRBD2 (7 bases). The CDR3 runs 15 residues. Germline V CDR1 and CDR2: SGHRS, YFSETQ. Trimming shortened V by 4 bases and J by 3 bases, and 17 bases separated the two germline ends.

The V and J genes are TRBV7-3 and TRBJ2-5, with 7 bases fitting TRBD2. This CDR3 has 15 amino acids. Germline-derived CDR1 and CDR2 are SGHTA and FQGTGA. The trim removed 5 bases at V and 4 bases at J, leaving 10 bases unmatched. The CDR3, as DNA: TGTGCCAGCAGCCCGACCGGGACTATTACAGAGACCCAGTACTTC. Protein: CASSPTGTITETQYF. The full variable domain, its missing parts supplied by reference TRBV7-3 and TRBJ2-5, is GAGVSQTPSNKVTEKGKYVELRCDPISGHTALYWYRQSLGQGPEFLIYFQGTGAADDSGLPNDRFFAVRPEGSVSTLKIQRTERGDSAVYLCASSPTGTITETQYFGPGTRLLVL.

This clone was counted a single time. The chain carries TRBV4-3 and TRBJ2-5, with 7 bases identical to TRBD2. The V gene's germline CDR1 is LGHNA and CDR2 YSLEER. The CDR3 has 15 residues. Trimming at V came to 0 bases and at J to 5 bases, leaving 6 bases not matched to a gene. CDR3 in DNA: TGCGCCAGCAGCCAAGATCTGGGAGGGGTGGAGACCCAGTACTTC. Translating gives CASSQDLGGVETQYF.

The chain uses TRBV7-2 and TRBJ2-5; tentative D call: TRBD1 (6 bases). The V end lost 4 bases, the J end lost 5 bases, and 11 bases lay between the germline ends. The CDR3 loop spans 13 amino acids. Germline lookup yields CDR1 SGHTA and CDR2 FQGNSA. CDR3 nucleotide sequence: TGTGCCAGCAGCTCGGGCAGGGGCGAGACCCAGTACTTC. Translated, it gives CASSSGRGETQYF.

The CDR3 sequence is CASSVDVAGTTGELFF. As DNA, the CDR3 is TGTGCCAGCAGCGTAGACGTAGCGGGAACCACCGGGGAGCTGTTTTTT. The chain joins TRBV9 to TRBJ2-2, with 8 bases aligning to TRBD2. Germline CDR1 reads SGDLS; CDR2 reads YYNGEE. Losses at the gene ends were 0 bases for V and 4 bases for J; bases not matched to a gene: 5. The CDR3 contains 16 residues.

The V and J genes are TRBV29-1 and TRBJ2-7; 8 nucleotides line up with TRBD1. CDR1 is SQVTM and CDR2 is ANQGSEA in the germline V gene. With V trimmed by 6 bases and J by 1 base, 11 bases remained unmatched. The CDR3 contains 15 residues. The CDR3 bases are TGCAGCGTGGGGCGAACAGGGGGGCGTTCCTACGAGCAGTACTTC. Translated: CSVGRTGGRSYEQYF.

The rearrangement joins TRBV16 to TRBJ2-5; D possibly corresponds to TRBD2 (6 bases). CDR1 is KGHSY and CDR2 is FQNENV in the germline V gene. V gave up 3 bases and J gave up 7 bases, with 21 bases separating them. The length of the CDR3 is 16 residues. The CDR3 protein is CASSQETGRPGGTQYF. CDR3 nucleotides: TGTGCCAGCAGCCAGGAGACGGGGCGCCCCGGGGGGACCCAGTACTTC.

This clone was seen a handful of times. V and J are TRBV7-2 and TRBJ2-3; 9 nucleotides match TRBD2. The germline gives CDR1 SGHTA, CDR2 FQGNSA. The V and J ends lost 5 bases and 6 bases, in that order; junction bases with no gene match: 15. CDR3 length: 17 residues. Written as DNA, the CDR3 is TGTGCCAGCAGCATGGTAACCCTAGCGGGATTCGTGGATACGCAGTATTTT. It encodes CASSMVTLAGFVDTQYF.

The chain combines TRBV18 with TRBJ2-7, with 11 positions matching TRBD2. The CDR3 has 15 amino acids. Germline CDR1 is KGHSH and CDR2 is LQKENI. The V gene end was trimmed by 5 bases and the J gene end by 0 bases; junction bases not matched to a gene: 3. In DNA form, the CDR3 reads TGTGCCAGCTCAGGGACTAGCGGAGACTCCTACGAGCAGTACTTC. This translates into CASSGTSGDSYEQYF.

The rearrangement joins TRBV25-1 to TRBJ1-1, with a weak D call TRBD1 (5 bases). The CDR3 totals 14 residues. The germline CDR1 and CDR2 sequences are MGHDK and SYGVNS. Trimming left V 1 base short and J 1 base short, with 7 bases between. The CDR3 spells CASSEWQGNTEAFF. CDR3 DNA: TGTGCCAGCAGTGAATGGCAGGGGAACACTGAAGCTTTCTTT.

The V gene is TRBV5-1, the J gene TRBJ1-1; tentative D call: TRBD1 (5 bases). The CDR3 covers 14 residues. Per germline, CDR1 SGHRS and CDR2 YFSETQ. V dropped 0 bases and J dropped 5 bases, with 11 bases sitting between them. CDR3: CASSLVRGGTEAFF. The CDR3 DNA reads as TGCGCCAGCAGCTTGGTTAGGGGCGGAACTGAAGCTTTCTTT.

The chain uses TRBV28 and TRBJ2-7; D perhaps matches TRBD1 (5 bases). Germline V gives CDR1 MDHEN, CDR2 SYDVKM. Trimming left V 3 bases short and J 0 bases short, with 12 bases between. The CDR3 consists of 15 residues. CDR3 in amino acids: CASSFPQENSYEQYF. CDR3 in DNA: TGTGCCAGCAGTTTTCCACAGGAGAACTCCTACGAGCAGTACTTC. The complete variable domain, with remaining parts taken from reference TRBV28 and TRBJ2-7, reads DVKVTQSSRYLVKRTGEKVFLECVQDMDHENMFWYRQDPGLGLRLIYFSYDVKMKEKGDIPEGYSVSREKKERFSLILESASTNQTSMYLCASSFPQENSYEQYFGPGTRLTVT.

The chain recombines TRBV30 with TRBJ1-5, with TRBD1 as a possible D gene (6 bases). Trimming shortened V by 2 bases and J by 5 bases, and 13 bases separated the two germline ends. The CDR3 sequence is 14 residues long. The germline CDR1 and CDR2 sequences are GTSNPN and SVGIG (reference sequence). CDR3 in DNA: TGTGCCTGGAGTAGAAAGGGGGTACATCAGCCCCAGCATTTT. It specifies CAWSRKGVHQPQHF.

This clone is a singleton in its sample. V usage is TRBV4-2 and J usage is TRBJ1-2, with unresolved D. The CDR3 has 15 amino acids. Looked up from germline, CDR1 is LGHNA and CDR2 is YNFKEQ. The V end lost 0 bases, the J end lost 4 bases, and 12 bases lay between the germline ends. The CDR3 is CASSQEVAAGYGYTF. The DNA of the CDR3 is TGTGCCAGCAGCCAAGAGGTAGCGGCGGGCTATGGCTACACCTTC.

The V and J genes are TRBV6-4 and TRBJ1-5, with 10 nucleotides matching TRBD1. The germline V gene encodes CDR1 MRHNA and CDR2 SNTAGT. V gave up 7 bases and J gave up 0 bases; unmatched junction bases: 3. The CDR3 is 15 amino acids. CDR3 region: CASKGDRGSNQPQHF. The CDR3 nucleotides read TGTGCCAGCAAGGGGGACAGGGGTAGCAATCAGCCCCAGCATTTT.

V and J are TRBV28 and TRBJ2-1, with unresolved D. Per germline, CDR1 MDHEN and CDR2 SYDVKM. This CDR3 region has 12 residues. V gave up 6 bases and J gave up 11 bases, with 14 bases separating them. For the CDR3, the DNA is TGTGCCAGCAGCCCAATCGGTACGCAGCAGTTCTTC. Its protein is CASSPIGTQQFF. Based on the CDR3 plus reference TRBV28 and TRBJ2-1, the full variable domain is DVKVTQSSRYLVKRTGEKVFLECVQDMDHENMFWYRQDPGLGLRLIYFSYDVKMKEKGDIPEGYSVSREKKERFSLILESASTNQTSMYLCASSPIGTQQFFGPGTRLTVL.

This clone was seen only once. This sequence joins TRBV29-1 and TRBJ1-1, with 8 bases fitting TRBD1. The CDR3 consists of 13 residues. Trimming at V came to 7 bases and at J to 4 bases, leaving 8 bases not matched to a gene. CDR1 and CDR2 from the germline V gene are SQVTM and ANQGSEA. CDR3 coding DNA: TGCAGCGCCAAAACAGGGGGGGCCACTGAAGCTTTCTTT. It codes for CSAKTGGATEAFF.

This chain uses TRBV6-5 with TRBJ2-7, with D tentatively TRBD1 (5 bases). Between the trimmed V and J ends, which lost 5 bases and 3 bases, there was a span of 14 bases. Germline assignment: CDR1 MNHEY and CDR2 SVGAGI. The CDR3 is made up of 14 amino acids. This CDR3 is CASSRGSGDYEQYF. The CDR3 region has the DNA TGTGCCAGCAGTAGGGGCTCAGGCGACTACGAGCAGTACTTC.

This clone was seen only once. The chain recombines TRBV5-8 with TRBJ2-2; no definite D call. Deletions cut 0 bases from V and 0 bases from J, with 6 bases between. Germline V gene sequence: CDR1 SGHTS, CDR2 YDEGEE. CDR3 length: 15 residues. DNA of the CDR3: TGTGCCAGCAGCTTGGGCGGAACGAACACCGGGGAGCTGTTTTTT. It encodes CASSLGGTNTGELFF.

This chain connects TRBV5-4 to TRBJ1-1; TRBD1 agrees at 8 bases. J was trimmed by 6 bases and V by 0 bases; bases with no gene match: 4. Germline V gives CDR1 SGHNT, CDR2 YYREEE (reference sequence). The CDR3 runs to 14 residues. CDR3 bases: TGTGCCAGCAGCTTGGGGACAGGGCGCCCTGAAGCTTTCTTT. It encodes CASSLGTGRPEAFF.

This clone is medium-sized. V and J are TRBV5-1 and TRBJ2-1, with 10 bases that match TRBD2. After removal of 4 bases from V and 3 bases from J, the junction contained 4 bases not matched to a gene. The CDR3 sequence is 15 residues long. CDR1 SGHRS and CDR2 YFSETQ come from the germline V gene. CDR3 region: CASSGGTSDYNEQFF. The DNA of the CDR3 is TGCGCCAGCAGCGGAGGGACTAGCGACTACAATGAGCAGTTCTTC.

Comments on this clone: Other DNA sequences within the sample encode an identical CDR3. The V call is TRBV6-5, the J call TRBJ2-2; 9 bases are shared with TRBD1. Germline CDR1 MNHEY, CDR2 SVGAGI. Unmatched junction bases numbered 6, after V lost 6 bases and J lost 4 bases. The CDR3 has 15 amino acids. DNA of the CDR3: TGTGCCAGCAGCGGACCGACAGGGGGCACCGGGGAGCTGTTTTTT. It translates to CASSGPTGGTGELFF.

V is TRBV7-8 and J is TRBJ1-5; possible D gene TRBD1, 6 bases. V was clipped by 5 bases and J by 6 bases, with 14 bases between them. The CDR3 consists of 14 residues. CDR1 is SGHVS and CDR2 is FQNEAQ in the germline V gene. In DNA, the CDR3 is TGTGCCAGCAGCGGAACAGGGACATTTCAGCCCCAGCATTTT. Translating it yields CASSGTGTFQPQHF.

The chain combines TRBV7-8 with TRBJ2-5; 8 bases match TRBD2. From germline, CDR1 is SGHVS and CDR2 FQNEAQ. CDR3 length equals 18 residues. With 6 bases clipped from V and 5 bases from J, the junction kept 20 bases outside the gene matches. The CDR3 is CASSSGSLAGSLRETQYF. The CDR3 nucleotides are TGTGCCAGCAGTTCCGGGAGTCTAGCGGGCTCCCTAAGGGAGACCCAGTACTTC.